These 9 T cell receptor beta chains were all obtained from the same sample, sequenced in a study of Ad26.COV2.S vaccination and SARS-CoV-2 variants. Noted treatment: approximately 18 received Ad26.COV2.S at low or high dose, single or two shots; a few received placebo; per-sample allocation not given. Specimen acquisition occurred on day 63 following the initial vaccine or placebo injection. Data came from immunoSEQ multiplex PCR; TCRdb stores just in-frame clones and leaves some out. The table records 400,000 to 450,000 clones, around 90% of them present only once. The sample consisted of peripheral blood, taken in a trial of Ad26.COV2.S vaccine versus placebo. These receptors all come from a person between 18 and 65 years old who received the Ad26.COV2.S COVID-19 vaccine or a placebo.

The rearrangement uses TRBV28 and TRBJ1-2; 11 bases fit TRBD1. CDR3 length equals 14 residues. Germline-derived CDR1 and CDR2 are MDHEN and SYDVKM. After removal of 6 bases from V and 4 bases from J, the junction contained 4 bases not matched to a gene. The CDR3 is CASREGTGGYGYTF. The CDR3 DNA is TGTGCCAGCAGGGAGGGGACAGGGGGCTATGGCTACACCTTC.

V is TRBV6-6 and J is TRBJ2-3; no clear D. Trimming took off 4 bases at V and 6 bases at J, with 14 bases between the two ends. Germline V lookup: CDR1 MNHNY, CDR2 SVGAGI (reference sequence). The CDR3 is made up of 14 amino acids. CDR3 in amino acids: CASSSQPEWDTQYF. In nucleotides, the CDR3 is TGTGCCAGCAGTTCCCAGCCTGAGTGGGATACGCAGTATTTT.

The chain is built from TRBV5-6 and TRBJ1-1, with D unclear. This CDR3 contains 12 residues. V was trimmed by 5 bases and J by 5 bases, leaving 10 bases between them. CDR1 and CDR2 (germline): SGHDT, YYEEEE. For the CDR3, the DNA is TGTGCCAGCAGTTTCTTGGGGACTGAAGCTTTCTTT. Encoded protein: CASSFLGTEAFF.

This clone was found once. J is TRBJ2-2 and V is TRBV7-2; 12 bases align to TRBD2. Germline V gene lookup returns CDR1 SGHTA and CDR2 FQGNSA. The CDR3 spans 19 residues. With V trimmed by 2 bases and J by 0 bases, 7 bases remained unmatched. CDR3 in amino acids: CASSLFRLAGATNTGELFF. CDR3 bases: TGTGCCAGCAGCTTATTTAGACTAGCGGGAGCGACGAACACCGGGGAGCTGTTTTTT.

V is TRBV4-3 and J is TRBJ1-1, with 9 bases lining up with TRBD1. Germline loops: CDR1 LGHNA, CDR2 YSLEER. Losses at the gene ends were 0 bases for V and 4 bases for J; bases not matched to a gene: 6. This CDR3 has 16 residues. The CDR3 loop is CASSQDPKTGGTEAFF. The CDR3 DNA follows: TGCGCCAGCAGCCAAGACCCAAAGACAGGGGGCACTGAAGCTTTCTTT.

The chain combines TRBV5-1 with TRBJ1-3; D unclear. With 0 bases removed from V and 1 base from J, the gap between germline ends came to 14 bases. Germline V CDR1 and CDR2: SGHRS, YFSETQ. The CDR3 consists of 17 residues. Here the CDR3 reads CASSLGELVRSGNTIYF. CDR3 sequence (DNA): TGCGCCAGCAGCTTGGGAGAGCTGGTTCGGTCTGGAAACACCATATATTTT.

The chain combines TRBV6-5 with TRBJ1-2; D is ambiguous. This CDR3 contains 15 residues. The germline CDR1 and CDR2 sequences are MNHEY and SVGAGI. The V gene lost 0 bases and the J gene lost 0 bases, with 8 bases spanning the gap. The CDR3 DNA follows: TGTGCCAGCAGTTACTCGGCGGGTACTAACTATGGCTACACCTTC. Protein product: CASSYSAGTNYGYTF.

The chain uses TRBV28 and TRBJ1-1, with a possible D match to TRBD1 (6 bases). Trimming shortened V by 1 base and J by 6 bases, and 6 bases separated the two germline ends. The CDR3 totals 12 residues. The germline gives CDR1 MDHEN, CDR2 SYDVKM. DNA of the CDR3: TGTGCCAGCAGTTTATCAGGGGCTGAAGCTTTCTTT. Amino acid sequence: CASSLSGAEAFF. Variable domain in full (rest from reference TRBV28 and TRBJ1-1): DVKVTQSSRYLVKRTGEKVFLECVQDMDHENMFWYRQDPGLGLRLIYFSYDVKMKEKGDIPEGYSVSREKKERFSLILESASTNQTSMYLCASSLSGAEAFFGQGTRLTVV.

This chain joins TRBV27 and TRBJ2-2, with 9 bases that match TRBD2. The CDR3 is 16 amino acids. The germline gives CDR1 MNHEY, CDR2 SMNVEV (reference sequence). J gave up 6 bases and V 6 bases, and 11 bases lay outside the gene matches. CDR3 sequence: CASSLSGTSFSGELFF. The CDR3, as DNA: TGTGCCAGCAGCCTATCCGGGACTAGCTTTTCCGGGGAGCTGTTTTTT.